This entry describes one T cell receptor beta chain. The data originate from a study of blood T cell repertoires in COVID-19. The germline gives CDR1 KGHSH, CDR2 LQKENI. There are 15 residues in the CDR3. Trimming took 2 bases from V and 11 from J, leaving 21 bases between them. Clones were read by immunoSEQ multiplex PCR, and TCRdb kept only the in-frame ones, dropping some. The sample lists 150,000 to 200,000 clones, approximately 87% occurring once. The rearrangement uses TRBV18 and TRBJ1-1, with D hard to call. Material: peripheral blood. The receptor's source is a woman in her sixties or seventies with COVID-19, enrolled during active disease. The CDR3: CASSPTSGSSYSAFF. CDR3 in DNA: TGTGCCAGCTCACCAACCTCGGGATCGAGCTATAGTGCTTTCTTT.